The rows below give T cell receptor beta chains drawn from one sample of a study of cytomegalovirus exposure and HLA in healthy donors. The repertoire was sequenced with immunoSEQ multiplex PCR; TCRdb's copy has only in-frame clones and lacks some. This sample has over 80,000 clones, with approximately 80% found just once. Sequenced sample: PBMCs. The source of these receptors is a man aged 35-49 years in good health and CMV-seronegative. Each CDR3 is given with its conserved first and last residue. The order of the fields is clone size, J gene, D gene, V gene, CDR3 DNA, CDR3 protein. The D gene is left open where the match is weak. The size of a clone is reported for some rows only, either as once, few or many, or as a class for expanded clones.

>.|TRBJ2-3|TRBD2|TRBV11-1
TGTGCCAGCAGCCAAGCGGGGACAGATACGCAGTATTTT
CASSQAGTDTQYF
>.|TRBJ1-4|.|TRBV19
TGTGCCAGTAGTGCAGGGTTCCCTAATGAAAAACTGTTTTTT
CASSAGFPNEKLFF
>.|TRBJ1-1|TRBD1|TRBV19
TGTGCCAGTAGTATAGATGAGGAGGGACAGGGCACTGAAGCTTTCTTT
CASSIDEEGQGTEAFF
>.|TRBJ1-3|.|TRBV29-1
TGCAGCGCCGCGGTCCCAGCGGTGGGAAACACCATATATTTT
CSAAVPAVGNTIYF
>.|TRBJ1-3|.|TRBV30
TGTGCCTGGAGGATCGGAGGTGGAAACACCATATATTTT
CAWRIGGGNTIYF
>.|TRBJ2-1|.|TRBV5-1
TGCGCCAGCAGCCCCCTCGGCGGGGAAGGGTACAATGAGCAGTTCTTC
CASSPLGGEGYNEQFF
>.|TRBJ2-1|TRBD2|TRBV2
TGTGCCAGCAGAGCTAGCGGGGGTAAGGGCTACAATGAGCAGTTCTTC
CASRASGGKGYNEQFF
>.|TRBJ2-7|TRBD2|TRBV4-2
TGTGCCAGCAGCCAAGAGGAGAGCGGGGGACGCTACGAGCAGTACTTC
CASSQEESGGRYEQYF
>.|TRBJ2-2|TRBD2|TRBV6-1
TGTGCCAGCAGTGAATATCGACTAGCGGGGGGGGAGCTGTTTTTT
CASSEYRLAGGELFF
>.|TRBJ2-3|.|TRBV19
TGTGCCAGTAGTGTGCAGGGATTAGATACGCAGTATTTT
CASSVQGLDTQYF
>.|TRBJ1-1|.|TRBV6-5
TGTGCCAGCAGTTTAAGGGGGTTTATAGGCACTGAAGCTTTCTTT
CASSLRGFIGTEAFF
>.|TRBJ1-2|TRBD1|TRBV6-5
TGTGCCAGCAGTCGACAGGGGAACTCCTATGGCTACACCTTC
CASSRQGNSYGYTF
>few|TRBJ2-5|TRBD1|TRBV6-4
TGTGCCAGCAGTCCCGGGACAGGGGGCCAAGAGACCCAGTACTTC
CASSPGTGGQETQYF
>.|TRBJ2-4|.|TRBV29-1
TGCAGCGTTGATAGCGCCAGCCAAGGGGCCAAAAACATTCAGTACTTC
CSVDSASQGAKNIQYF
>.|TRBJ2-1|TRBD2|TRBV7-2
TGTGCCAGCAGCCTACCTCCGGGGGGGCAGTTCTTC
CASSLPPGGQFF
>.|TRBJ2-1|.|TRBV7-2
TGTGCCAGCAGCTTACGCAGCGGATACAATGAGCAGTTCTTC
CASSLRSGYNEQFF
>.|TRBJ2-5|TRBD2|TRBV7-8
TGTGCCAGCAGCTTAGGGGGGGGAAAAGAGACCCAGTACTTC
CASSLGGGKETQYF
>few|TRBJ1-6|.|TRBV30
TGTGCCTGGAACCCGACAGCTTCACCCCTCCACTTT
CAWNPTASPLHF
>once|TRBJ2-7|.|TRBV19
TGTGCCAGTAGTATGATCGGCGGGCCCGCGTACTTC
CASSMIGGPAYF
>.|TRBJ2-7|TRBD2|TRBV5-1
TGCGCCAGCAGCCCGGGACTACAATCCTACGAGCAGTACTTC
CASSPGLQSYEQYF
>few|TRBJ2-5|TRBD2|TRBV5-1
TGCGCCAGCAGCTTGATCACTAGCGGGGGACAAGAGACCCAGTACTTC
CASSLITSGGQETQYF
>.|TRBJ1-1|.|TRBV6-6
TGTGCCAGCACTCTCAGGATGAACACTGAAGCTTTCTTT
CASTLRMNTEAFF
>once|TRBJ1-6|TRBD1|TRBV2
TGTGCCAGCAGTGGGAGACAGGGGGCCAATTCACCCCTCCACTTT
CASSGRQGANSPLHF
>.|TRBJ2-5|TRBD2|TRBV5-1
TGCGCCAGCAGCTCGACTAGCGGGGGGTCCGCTTGGGAGTACTTC
CASSSTSGGSAWEYF
>.|TRBJ2-3|.|TRBV4-3
TGCGCCAGCAACGACGGGGGCACAGATACGCAGTATTTT
CASNDGGTDTQYF
>.|TRBJ2-3|TRBD2|TRBV4-1
TGCGCCAGCAGCCGCGATTCTAGCGGGGGGGCAGATACGCAGTATTTT
CASSRDSSGGADTQYF
>.|TRBJ1-2|.|TRBV4-1
TGCGCCAGCAGCCAAGATCCTGCAGGTCCCTATGGCTACACCTTC
CASSQDPAGPYGYTF
>.|TRBJ2-5|TRBD2|TRBV29-1
TGCAGCGTTGGGGCTAGCGGGGGACAAGAGACCCAGTACTTC
CSVGASGGQETQYF
>.|TRBJ2-2|TRBD2|TRBV15
TGTGCCACCAGCAGGGGACTAGCGGGTTATAACACCGGGGAGCTGTTTTTT
CATSRGLAGYNTGELFF
>.|TRBJ1-6|.|TRBV4-2
TGTGCCAGCAGCCAAGATCGCCTCAGCTCCTATAATTCACCCCTCCACTTT
CASSQDRLSSYNSPLHF
>.|TRBJ1-2|TRBD1|TRBV29-1
TGCAGCGTTTTTAGGACAGGGTATGGCTACACCTTC
CSVFRTGYGYTF
>.|TRBJ2-7|TRBD2|TRBV6-5
TGTGCCAGCAGCTGGGGCGGGGGGGGCTTCAACGAGCAGTACTTC
CASSWGGGGFNEQYF
>.|TRBJ2-1|.|TRBV18
TGTGCCAGCTCACCTACCGGGAGCAGGGTTGAAGAGTTCTTC
CASSPTGSRVEEFF
>.|TRBJ1-5|.|TRBV19
TGTGCCAGTAGTCCCGAGACAGTCAGCAATCAGCCCCAGCATTTT
CASSPETVSNQPQHF
>.|TRBJ2-5|.|TRBV28
TGTGCCAGCAGTACAATCGGTGAGGATCAAGAGACCCAGTACTTC
CASSTIGEDQETQYF
>.|TRBJ2-7|.|TRBV13
TGTGCCAGCAGCCGGAAGGGGATCATCTCCTACGAGCAGTACTTC
CASSRKGIISYEQYF
>once|TRBJ2-2|.|TRBV9
TGTGCCAGCAGCGTAGAGGGGACGATCAGGGGAACCGGGGAGCTGTTTTTT
CASSVEGTIRGTGELFF
>.|TRBJ1-2|TRBD1|TRBV5-1
TGCGCCAGCAGCTTGAACACAGGGGGCGCGGTTGGCTACACCTTC
CASSLNTGGAVGYTF
>.|TRBJ2-5|TRBD1|TRBV6-1
TGTGCCAGCAGTGAAGGGGACAGGGGGCGAACTATGGAGACCCAGTACTTC
CASSEGDRGRTMETQYF
>.|TRBJ2-3|.|TRBV6-4
TGTGCCAGCAGTAAAGGGGGACACACAGATACGCAGTATTTT
CASSKGGHTDTQYF
>.|TRBJ1-1|.|TRBV6-6
TGTGCCAGCAGTCCAGCAGGGAACACTGAAGCTTTCTTT
CASSPAGNTEAFF
>.|TRBJ2-7|TRBD1|TRBV30
TGTGCCTGGAGTGTTGGAGGACAGGGGCCCTTCCGGCAGTACTTC
CAWSVGGQGPFRQYF
>.|TRBJ1-3|.|TRBV4-1
TGCGCCAGCAGCCACCGGGAGAGGAACTCTGGAAACACCATATATTTT
CASSHRERNSGNTIYF
>.|TRBJ2-7|TRBD1|TRBV7-9
TGTGCCAGCAGCCCGCACAGGGGGGTAGTCTACGAGCAGTACTTC
CASSPHRGVVYEQYF
>.|TRBJ2-5|.|TRBV4-3
TGCGCCAGCAGCCAAGATCGCGGGGTTGTAGAAGAGACCCAGTACTTC
CASSQDRGVVEETQYF
>.|TRBJ1-2|.|TRBV4-2
TGTGCCAGCAGCCAACCAAACAGGGTAAACTATGGCTACACCTTC
CASSQPNRVNYGYTF
>.|TRBJ2-7|TRBD1|TRBV15
TGTGCCACCAGCAGACTCGGGACAGGGAACTACGAGCAGTACTTC
CATSRLGTGNYEQYF